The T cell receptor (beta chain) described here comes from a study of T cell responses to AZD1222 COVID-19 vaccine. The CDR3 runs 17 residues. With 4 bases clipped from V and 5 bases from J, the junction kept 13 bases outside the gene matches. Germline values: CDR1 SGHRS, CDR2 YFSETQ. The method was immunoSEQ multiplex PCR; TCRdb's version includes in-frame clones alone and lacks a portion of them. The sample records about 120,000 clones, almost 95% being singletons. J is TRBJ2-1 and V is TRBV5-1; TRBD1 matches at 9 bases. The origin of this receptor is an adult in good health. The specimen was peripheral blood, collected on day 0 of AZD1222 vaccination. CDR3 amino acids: CASSTPGQGVPNNEQFF. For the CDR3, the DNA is TGCGCCAGCAGCACCCCGGGACAGGGTGTTCCTAACAATGAGCAGTTCTTC.